This is a list of T cell receptor beta chains from one sample in a study of CD8 T cells in ankylosing spondylitis. TCRdb redid the calling of the 5' RACE reads with MiXCR, one entry per CDR3 protein. The repertoire holds about 210,000 distinct CDR3 sequences, with about 6.7% as singletons. Input material: blood, either unsorted or a sorted T cell fraction (not recorded which). These receptors were collected from a male donor with ankylosing spondylitis. CDR3s include the opening cysteine and the closing phenylalanine or tryptophan. Fields, in order: V gene, clone size, J gene, D gene, CDR3 protein, CDR3 DNA. A D gene is named only where the DNA matches it firmly. The size of a clone is reported for some rows only, either as once, few or many, or as a class for expanded clones.

TRBV25-1,many,TRBJ2-1,-,CASSGGPRLYNEQFF,TGTGCCAGCAGTGGGGGACCTAGACTCTACAATGAGCAGTTCTTC
TRBV15,few,TRBJ2-1,-,CATSRDHNEQFF,TGTGCCACCAGCAGAGATCACAATGAGCAGTTCTTC
TRBV15,few,TRBJ2-1,TRBD1,CATSKTGDRTYNEQFF,TGTGCCACCAGCAAAACAGGGGATAGGACCTACAATGAGCAGTTCTTC
TRBV4-1,-,TRBJ2-1,-,CASSQDVTGNEQFF,TGCGCCAGCAGCCAAGATGTTACCGGCAATGAGCAGTTCTTC
TRBV7-6,many,TRBJ2-7,TRBD1,CASSRSRGQHEQYF,TGTGCCAGCAGCCGATCCAGGGGGCAACACGAGCAGTACTTC
TRBV11-2,many,TRBJ2-3,-,CASSSDSFSTDTQYF,TGTGCCAGCAGCTCCGACAGTTTTAGCACAGATACGCAGTATTTT
TRBV4-3,-,TRBJ2-3,TRBD2,CASSRTRGAPGTQYF,TGCGCCAGCAGCCGTACGCGGGGGGCCCCGGGTACGCAGTATTTT
TRBV2,many,TRBJ1-4,-,CASSDYVVNEKLFF,TGTGCCAGCAGTGACTATGTCGTCAATGAAAAACTGTTTTTT
TRBV28,-,TRBJ2-5,-,CASSLIGFGETQYF,TGTGCCAGCAGTTTAATAGGTTTTGGGGAGACCCAGTACTTC
TRBV29-1,many,TRBJ2-7,-,CSVKLSGIYEQYF,TGCAGTGTAAAATTATCGGGGATCTACGAGCAGTACTTC
TRBV10-3,few,TRBJ2-1,-,CAAQTSIYNEQFF,TGTGCCGCTCAAACTAGCATCTACAATGAGCAGTTCTTC
TRBV21-1,-,TRBJ1-1,-,CASSKAWKRAMNTEAFF,TGTGCCAGCAGCAAAGCGTGGAAACGGGCCATGAACACTGAAGCTTTCTTT
TRBV11-3,-,TRBJ2-5,-,CASSLEWGIQETQYF,TGTGCCAGCAGCTTAGAATGGGGGATCCAAGAGACCCAGTACTTC
TRBV29-1,-,TRBJ2-7,TRBD2,CSVRTSGRMGEQYF,TGCAGCGTACGGACTAGCGGGAGAATGGGAGAGCAGTACTTC
TRBV7-3,-,TRBJ2-1,-,CASSLMVGQPYNEQFF,TGTGCCAGCAGCTTAATGGTCGGGCAGCCCTACAATGAGCAGTTCTTC
TRBV5-1,many,TRBJ2-7,-,CASSLRRDSNSYEQYF,TGCGCCAGCAGCTTGCGGCGGGACAGCAACTCCTACGAGCAGTACTTC
TRBV3-1,many,TRBJ1-6,-,CASSLGLNSYNSPLHF,TGTGCCAGCAGCCTGGGACTGAACTCCTATAATTCACCCCTCCACTTT
TRBV4-1,-,TRBJ1-1,-,CASSRGGGNTEAFF,TGCGCCAGCAGCCGCGGGGGCGGGAACACTGAAGCTTTCTTT
TRBV28,-,TRBJ2-7,-,CASEDSNAYEQYF,TGTGCCAGCGAAGACTCTAACGCCTACGAGCAGTACTTC
TRBV6-1,many,TRBJ1-5,TRBD1,CASSEGTGYALQPQHF,TGTGCCAGCAGCGAAGGGACAGGGTACGCTCTTCAGCCCCAGCATTTT
TRBV4-3,few,TRBJ2-2,TRBD2,CASSQDLAGGRTGELFF,TGCGCCAGCAGCCAAGATTTAGCGGGAGGACGCACCGGGGAGCTGTTTTTT
TRBV20-1,many,TRBJ2-1,-,CSARPGSNNEQFF,TGCAGTGCTAGACCCGGGTCTAACAATGAGCAGTTCTTC
TRBV10-3,few,TRBJ2-3,TRBD1,CAISDTQGPSTDTQYF,TGTGCCATCAGTGACACACAGGGGCCTAGCACAGATACGCAGTATTTT
TRBV7-6,few,TRBJ2-7,TRBD2,CASSLYLDAGGIYEQYF,TGTGCCAGCAGCTTATATCTCGATGCGGGGGGGATCTACGAGCAGTACTTC
TRBV29-1,many,TRBJ2-1,-,CSVYSGISSYNEQFF,TGCAGCGTCTACTCAGGGATCAGCTCCTACAATGAGCAGTTCTTC
TRBV6-5,-,TRBJ2-2,-,CASSYGGNEELFF,TGTGCCAGCAGTTACGGAGGGAATGAGGAGCTGTTTTTT
TRBV12-3/TRBV12-4,many,TRBJ2-1,TRBD2,CASLRREEGNEQFF,TGTGCCAGCCTCAGGCGGGAGGAGGGCAATGAGCAGTTCTTC
TRBV7-2,many,TRBJ2-7,-,CASTTFRGASYEQYF,TGTGCCAGCACCACTTTCCGGGGCGCCTCCTACGAGCAGTACTTC
TRBV20-1,few,TRBJ1-5,-,CSATHGPSVSQPQHF,TGCAGTGCTACTCACGGGCCATCGGTCAGTCAGCCCCAGCATTTT
TRBV6-1,-,TRBJ2-7,-,CASSEQIRYEQYF,TGTGCCAGCAGTGAGCAGATACGGTACGAGCAGTACTTC
TRBV5-1,many,TRBJ1-6,-,CASSFTGNSPLHF,TGCGCCAGCAGCTTTACAGGAAATTCACCCCTCCACTTT
TRBV9,few,TRBJ2-3,-,CASSHGSFTDTQYF,TGTGCCAGCTCGCACGGCTCGTTCACAGATACGCAGTATTTT
TRBV5-1,many,TRBJ2-1,-,CASSFGQLNDNEQFF,TGCGCCAGCAGCTTCGGACAGCTTAATGACAATGAGCAGTTCTTC